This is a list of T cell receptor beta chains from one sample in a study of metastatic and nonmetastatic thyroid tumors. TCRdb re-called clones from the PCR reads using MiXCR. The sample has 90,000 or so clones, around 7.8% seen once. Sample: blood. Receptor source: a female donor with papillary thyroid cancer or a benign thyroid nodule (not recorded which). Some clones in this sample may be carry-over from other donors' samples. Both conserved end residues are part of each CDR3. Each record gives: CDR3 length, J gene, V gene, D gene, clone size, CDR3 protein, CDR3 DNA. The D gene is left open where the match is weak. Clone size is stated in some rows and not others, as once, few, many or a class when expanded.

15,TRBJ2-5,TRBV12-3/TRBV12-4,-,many,CASSLVSSVQETQYF,TGTGCCAGCAGTTTAGTGTCTAGTGTCCAAGAGACCCAGTACTTC
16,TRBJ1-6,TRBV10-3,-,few,CAISESMTKGGSPLHF,TGTGCCATCAGTGAGTCGATGACGAAAGGTGGTTCACCCCTCCACTTT
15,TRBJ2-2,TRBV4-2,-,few,CASSQGQGGTGELFF,TGTGCCAGCAGCCAAGGTCAAGGGGGCACCGGGGAGCTGTTTTTT
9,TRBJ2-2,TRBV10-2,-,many,CASERELFF,TGCGCCAGCGAGCGGGAGCTGTTTTTT
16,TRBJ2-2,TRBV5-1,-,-,CVSSPPVLANTGELFF,TGCGTCAGCAGCCCCCCGGTACTAGCCAACACCGGGGAGCTGTTTTTT
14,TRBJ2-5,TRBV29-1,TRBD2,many,CSVGVAGGQETQYF,TGCAGCGTTGGAGTAGCGGGGGGCCAAGAGACCCAGTACTTC
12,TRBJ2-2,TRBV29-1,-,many,CSVEGGTGELFF,TGCAGCGTTGAAGGGGGCACCGGGGAGCTGTTTTTT
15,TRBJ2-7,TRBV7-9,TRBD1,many,CASSLKGQESYEQYF,TGTGCCAGCAGCTTGAAGGGACAGGAATCCTACGAGCAGTACTTC
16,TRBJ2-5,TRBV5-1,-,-,CASSFSPGQRGETQYF,TGCGCCAGCAGCTTCTCTCCGGGACAACGAGGAGAGACGCAGTACTTC
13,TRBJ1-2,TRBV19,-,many,CASSRTQFYGYTF,TGTGCCAGTAGTCGGACCCAATTCTATGGCTACACCTTC
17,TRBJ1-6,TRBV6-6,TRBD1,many,CASSYPTGGSYNSPLHF,TGTGCCAGCAGTTACCCTACAGGGGGCTCCTATAATTCACCCCTCCACTTT
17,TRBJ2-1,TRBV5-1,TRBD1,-,CASSLEKRTGILNEQFF,TGCGCCAGCAGCTTGGAAAAAAGGACAGGGATATTGAATGAGCAGTTCTTC
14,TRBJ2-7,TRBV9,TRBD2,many,CASSVGTSLYEQYF,TGTGCCAGCAGCGTAGGGACTAGCCTCTACGAGCAGTACTTC
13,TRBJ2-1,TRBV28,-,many,CASSLVARGEQFF,TGTGCCAGCAGTTTGGTGGCAAGAGGCGAGCAGTTCTTC
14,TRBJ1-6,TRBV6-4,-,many,CASSDDTENSPLHF,TGTGCCAGCAGTGACGACACGGAAAATTCACCCCTCCACTTT
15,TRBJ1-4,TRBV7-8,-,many,CASSLEMGAGEKLFF,TGTGCCAGCAGCTTAGAGATGGGGGCTGGGGAAAAACTGTTTTTT
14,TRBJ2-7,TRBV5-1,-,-,CASSLKGAGHEQYF,TGCGCCAGCAGCTTAAAGGGTGCGGGTCACGAGCAGTACTTC
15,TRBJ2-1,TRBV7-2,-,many,CASSLGGGLQNEQFF,TGTGCCAGCAGCTTGGGGGGCGGCCTACAGAATGAGCAGTTCTTC
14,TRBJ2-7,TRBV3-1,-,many,CASSRKGTSYEQYF,TGTGCCAGCAGCCGGAAGGGGACCTCCTACGAGCAGTACTTC
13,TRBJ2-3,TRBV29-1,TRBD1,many,CSSETGSTDTQYF,TGCAGCTCTGAGACAGGGAGCACAGATACGCAGTATTTT
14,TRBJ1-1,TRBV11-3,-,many,CASSLGGAYTEAFF,TGTGCCAGCAGCTTAGGGGGCGCTTACACTGAAGCTTTCTTT
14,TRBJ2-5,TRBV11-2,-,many,CASSPSPGWETQYF,TGTGCCAGCAGCCCGTCCCCGGGGTGGGAGACCCAGTACTTC
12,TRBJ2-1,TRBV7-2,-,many,CASSLGGGDQFF,TGTGCCAGCAGCTTAGGGGGGGGCGATCAGTTCTTC
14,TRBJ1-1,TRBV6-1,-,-,CASSKAAGNTEAFF,TGTGCCAGCAGCAAAGCGGCTGGAAACACTGAAGCTTTCTTT
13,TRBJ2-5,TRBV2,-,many,CASSPGAKETQYF,TGTGCCAGCAGCCCAGGGGCGAAAGAGACCCAGTACTTC
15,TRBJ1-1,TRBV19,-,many,CASSIRGGGNTEAFF,TGTGCCAGTAGTATACGGGGCGGGGGGAACACTGAAGCTTTCTTT
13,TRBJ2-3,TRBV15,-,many,CATSRTGTDTQYF,TGTGCCACCAGCAGAACAGGAACAGATACGCAGTATTTT
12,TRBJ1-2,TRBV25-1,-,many,CASSENRYGYTF,TGTGCCAGCAGTGAAAACAGATATGGCTACACCTTC
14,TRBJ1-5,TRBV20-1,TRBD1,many,CSANTGERDQPQHF,TGCAGTGCTAACACAGGGGAGCGAGATCAGCCCCAGCATTTT
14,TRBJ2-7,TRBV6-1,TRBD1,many,CASRRGQQSYEQYF,TGTGCCAGCAGAAGGGGACAGCAGAGTTACGAGCAGTACTTC
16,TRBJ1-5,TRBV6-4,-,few,CASSEGGALSNQPQHF,TGTGCCAGCAGTGAGGGGGGGGCTCTTAGCAATCAGCCCCAGCATTTT
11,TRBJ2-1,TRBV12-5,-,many,CASGLLDEQFF,TGTGCTAGTGGTTTACTAGATGAGCAGTTCTTC
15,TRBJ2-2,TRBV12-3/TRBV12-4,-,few,CASRYRAANTGELFF,TGTGCCAGCAGATACAGGGCGGCGAACACCGGGGAGCTGTTTTTT
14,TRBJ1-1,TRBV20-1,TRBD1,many,CSAREPDRDTEAFF,TGCAGTGCTAGAGAACCGGACAGGGACACTGAAGCTTTCTTT
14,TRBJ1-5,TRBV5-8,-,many,CASSAFRSNQPQHF,TGTGCCAGCAGCGCCTTTCGTAGCAATCAGCCCCAGCATTTT
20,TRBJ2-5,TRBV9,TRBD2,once,CASSETGASGGSMGQETQYF,TGTGCCAGCAGCGAGACCGGGGCTAGCGGGGGGAGTATGGGGCAAGAGACCCAGTACTTC
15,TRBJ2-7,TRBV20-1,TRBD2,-,CSASDRLAGVDEQYF,TGCAGTGCTAGTGACAGACTAGCGGGAGTCGACGAGCAGTACTTC
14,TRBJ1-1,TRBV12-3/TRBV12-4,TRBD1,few,CASLSGQGWTEAFF,TGTGCCAGCTTATCGGGACAGGGTTGGACTGAAGCTTTCTTT
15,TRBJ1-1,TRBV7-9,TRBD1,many,CASSKGDRLNTEAFF,TGTGCCAGCAGCAAAGGGGACAGGTTGAACACTGAAGCTTTCTTT
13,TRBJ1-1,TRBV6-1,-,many,CASRSGPGAEAFF,TGTGCCAGCAGATCGGGACCTGGGGCTGAAGCTTTCTTT
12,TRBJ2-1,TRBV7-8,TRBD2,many,CASSFGAGEQFF,TGTGCCAGCAGCTTCGGAGCGGGGGAACAGTTCTTC
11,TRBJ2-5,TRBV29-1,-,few,CSLLGGETQYF,TGCAGCCTTTTAGGGGGTGAGACCCAGTACTTC
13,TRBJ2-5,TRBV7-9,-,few,CALGSDSSETQYF,TGTGCCCTGGGGTCGGACTCTTCGGAGACCCAGTACTTC
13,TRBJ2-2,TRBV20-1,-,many,CSARAPVTGELFF,TGCAGTGCTAGAGCTCCAGTGACCGGGGAGCTGTTTTTT
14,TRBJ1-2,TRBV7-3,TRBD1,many,CASSLTTGSYGYTF,TGTGCCAGCAGCTTAACGACAGGGAGCTATGGCTACACCTTC
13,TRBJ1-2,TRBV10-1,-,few,CASSEGPGLGYTF,TGCGCCAGCAGTGAAGGTCCAGGGCTTGGCTACACCTTC
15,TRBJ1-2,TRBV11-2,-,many,CASSLDQGMGYGYTF,TGTGCCAGCAGCTTAGATCAGGGGATGGGCTATGGCTACACCTTC
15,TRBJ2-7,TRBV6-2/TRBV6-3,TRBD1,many,CASSYDGTGSYEQYF,TGTGCCAGCAGTTACGACGGGACAGGGAGCTACGAGCAGTACTTC
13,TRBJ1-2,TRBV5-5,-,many,CASSLAAHYGYTF,TGTGCCAGCAGCTTGGCGGCCCACTATGGCTACACCTTC
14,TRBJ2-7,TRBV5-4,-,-,CASSFLPGTHEHYF,TGTGCCAGCAGCTTCCTCCCCGGTACCCACGAGCACTACTTC
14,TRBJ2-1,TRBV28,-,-,CASSRELGSNEQFF,TGTGCCAGCAGTAGAGAGTTGGGAAGCAATGAGCAGTTCTTC